This record covers a single T cell receptor (beta chain). The antigen it binds to is not known. Per-nucleotide qualities are absent, and no much larger clonotype sits a single base away. V is pruned by 8 bases and J by 1 base, leaving 8 bases of the junction without a gene match. From the cysteine through the phenylalanine, the CDR3 covers 15 amino acids. Only CDR3 DNA is held: 45 bases, read in frame from base 1. CDR1 MNHNS and CDR2 SASEGT are derived from the germline V gene. Receptors were amplified or captured by PCR. At the Johns Hopkins FTIC core, DNA from the cultured CD4+ T cells underwent TCR sequencing with the Oncomine TCR Beta short-read assay. Genomic DNA was extracted from the cultured CD4+ T cells with the QIAamp micro DNA kit. Oncomine TCR Beta libraries from cultured CD4+ T cells were pooled using unique dual indexes and sequenced on an Illumina iSeq 100. The study's own analysis went as follows. Non-productive sequences were removed, and CDR3s that did not start with C, did not end with F or W, or were shorter than 7 amino acids were discarded. The MANAFEST web application identified antigen-specific clonotypes by comparing peptide-stimulated wells against reference wells and other culture wells. For a clone to be called positive, the clone needed an FDR below 0.05, an odds ratio above 5, and a productive frequency above 0.1% in at least two of three replicate wells. A clonotype was classed as cross-reactive if the clonotype showed significant expansion both in SARS-CoV-2 spike wells and in at least one common cold coronavirus spike condition. Levenshtein distances (stringdist) and unrooted phylogenetic trees (ape) in R version 3.6.1 were used to assess CDR3 homology. TCRdb's own reprocessing of the public reads used fastp at Q25 and MiXCR and kept productive beta chains. Rows merge per CDR3 protein into single entries with the most common DNA and genes. The V and J calls follow TCRdb's processing rather than the paper's. Counted in this sample were some 14,000 distinct CDR3 sequences; 55% of them appeared once. The ten largest clones capture 7.5% to 10% of the sample.

The treatment or condition label on this specimen signifies: approximately 9-day PBMC culture with coronavirus spike peptide pools or control peptides (ViraFEST assay). The ViraFEST assay, used in the study, expanded antigen-specific T cells with peptide pools and then identified the expanded clonotypes through TCR sequencing. The convalescent patients' positive SARS-CoV-2 PCR tests fell between March and December 2020, which was before the Alpha, Beta and Delta variants emerged in the United States. PBMCs were cultured at roughly 2 million per well in IMDM supplemented with 5% human AB serum and about 10 IU/ml IL-2, with 10 ug/ml peptide pools added. Half of the culture medium was replaced with fresh IL-2-containing medium on days 3 and 7. Once the cells had been in culture for less than 12 days, the EasySep CD4+ T cell isolation kit was used to isolate CD4+ T cells by negative selection. Ficoll-Paque Plus gradient centrifugation was used to isolate PBMCs from whole blood, and the isolated PBMCs were then either used fresh or cryopreserved at -140C. In general, triplicate wells were set up for every culture condition.

This entry belongs to a study of vaccination and CD4 T cells after COVID-19 (dated 2022 in TCRdb). Regarding the research as a whole: Every convalescent patient had a positive nasal swab PCR test for SARS-CoV-2, with mild disease in nine patients and severe disease in one. The convalescent cohort comprised six males and four females, including two Hispanic individuals, seven Caucasians, two Asians and one multiracial person. Participants got two doses of the Pfizer-BioNTech BNT162b2 vaccine (n=8) or two doses of the Moderna mRNA-1273 vaccine (n=2). Post-COVID blood samples from convalescent patients were collected a median of approximately 100 days after diagnosis, with a range of 35 to 161 days. Post-vaccine blood samples were taken a median of approximately 70 days after the second vaccine dose, with a range of about 14 to 241 days. Overlapping spike peptide pools from SARS-CoV-2 and from the common cold coronaviruses HCoV-NL63, HCoV-OC43 and HCoV-229E were used as culture stimuli. Control cultures received a CEFX viral epitope pool as the positive control, an HIV-1 Nef peptide pool as the negative control, or no peptide. In 9 to 11 COVID-19 convalescent patients and a few infection-naive healthy vaccine recipients, researchers compared the spike-specific CD4+ TCR repertoire from before mRNA vaccination with the repertoire from after.

What the research found in general, with its limitations: Nearly all vaccine-specific clones in convalescent patients (304 of 307) were mono-reactive for SARS-CoV-2 spike rather than cross-reactive with common cold coronaviruses. The number of convalescent patients in the study was relatively small, and the study did not examine early timepoints following natural infection. Among convalescent patients, a median roughly 84% of the SARS-CoV-2-reactive clones seen after vaccination appeared only after vaccination, which suggests priming specific to the vaccine. An increase in the median number of SARS-CoV-2-reactive clonotypes from 21 after infection to 38 after vaccination was observed, but the change was not found to be significant.

This receptor was identified in a human donor who had recovered from COVID-19. Specimen: CD4+ T cells from blood, cultured in vitro, collected before SARS-CoV-2 vaccination. The chain was built from TRBV6-1 and TRBJ2-1; the junction holds 7 bases that match TRBD1. CDR3 protein: CASLQRGLSYNEQFF. In nucleotides, the sequence is TGTGCCAGCCTGCAAAGGGGGCTGTCCTACAATGAGCAGTTCTTC.